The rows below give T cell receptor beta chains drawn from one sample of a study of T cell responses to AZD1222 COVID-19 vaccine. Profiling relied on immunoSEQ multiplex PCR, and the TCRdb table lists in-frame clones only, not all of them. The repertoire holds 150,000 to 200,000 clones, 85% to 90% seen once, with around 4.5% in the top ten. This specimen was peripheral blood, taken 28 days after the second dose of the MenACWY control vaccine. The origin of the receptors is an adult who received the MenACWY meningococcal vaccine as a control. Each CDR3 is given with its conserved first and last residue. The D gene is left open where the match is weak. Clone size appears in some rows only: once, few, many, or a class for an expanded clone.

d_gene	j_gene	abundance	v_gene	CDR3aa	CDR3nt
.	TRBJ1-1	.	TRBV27	CASRYWMNTEAFF	TGTGCCAGCAGGTATTGGATGAACACTGAAGCTTTCTTT
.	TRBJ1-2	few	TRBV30	CAWSVNSYGYTF	TGTGCCTGGAGTGTGAACAGCTATGGCTACACCTTC
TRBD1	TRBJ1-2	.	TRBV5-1	CASSLGQGLYGYTF	TGCGCCAGCAGCTTGGGACAGGGACTCTATGGCTACACCTTC
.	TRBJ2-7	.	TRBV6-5	CASSYSEAYEQYF	TGTGCCAGCAGTTACTCAGAAGCGTACGAGCAGTACTTC
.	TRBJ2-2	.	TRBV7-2	CASSSTPKAGELFF	TGTGCCAGCAGCTCAACCCCAAAGGCCGGGGAGCTGTTTTTT
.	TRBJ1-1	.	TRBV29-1	CSVEVTAYTEAFF	TGCAGCGTTGAAGTGACAGCATACACTGAAGCTTTCTTT
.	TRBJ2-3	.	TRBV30	CARGTDTQYF	TGTGCCAGGGGCACAGATACGCAGTATTTT
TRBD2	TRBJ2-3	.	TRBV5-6	CATAAGGWADTQYF	TGTGCCACCGCAGCGGGAGGTTGGGCAGATACGCAGTATTTT
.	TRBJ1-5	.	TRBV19	CASSTAGTRQNQPQHF	TGTGCCAGTAGTACCGCGGGGACAAGACAAAATCAGCCCCAGCATTTT
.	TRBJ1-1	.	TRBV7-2	CASSLTALNTEAFF	TGTGCCAGCAGCTTAACAGCGTTGAACACTGAAGCTTTCTTT
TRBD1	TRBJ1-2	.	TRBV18	CASSPSTGQAYGYTF	TGTGCCAGCTCACCCTCAACGGGACAGGCCTATGGCTACACCTTC
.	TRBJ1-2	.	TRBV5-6	CASRPTGRGQIYGYTF	TGTGCCAGCAGACCAACCGGGAGGGGCCAGATCTATGGCTACACCTTC
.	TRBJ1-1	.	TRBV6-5	CASSYYLGGLGTEAFF	TGTGCCAGCAGTTATTACCTTGGGGGCCTCGGCACTGAAGCTTTCTTT
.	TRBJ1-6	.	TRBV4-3	CASSQEHGTASNSPLHF	TGCGCCAGCAGCCAAGAACATGGAACGGCCTCTAATTCACCCCTCCACTTT
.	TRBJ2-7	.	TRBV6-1	CASSEGDDYEQYF	TGTGCCAGCAGTGAGGGTGATGACTACGAGCAGTACTTC
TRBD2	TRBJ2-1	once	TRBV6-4	CASSGTSGSWSEQFF	TGTGCCAGCAGTGGTACTAGCGGGAGCTGGAGTGAGCAGTTCTTC
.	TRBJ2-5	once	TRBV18	CASSPGGLPGTQYF	TGTGCCAGCTCACCAGGAGGGCTCCCTGGGACCCAGTACTTC
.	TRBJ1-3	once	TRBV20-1	CSASDPRAGNTIYF	TGCAGTGCTAGTGATCCCAGGGCTGGAAACACCATATATTTT
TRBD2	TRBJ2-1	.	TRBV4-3	CASSQSSGRAYNEQFF	TGCGCCAGCAGCCAGTCTAGCGGGAGGGCCTACAATGAGCAGTTCTTC
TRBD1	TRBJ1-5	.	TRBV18	CASSPPTGDQPQHF	TGTGCCAGCTCACCTCCGACAGGGGATCAGCCCCAGCATTTT
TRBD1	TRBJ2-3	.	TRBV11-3	CASSLLGGSADTQYF	TGTGCCAGCAGCTTATTAGGGGGCTCAGCCGATACGCAGTATTTT